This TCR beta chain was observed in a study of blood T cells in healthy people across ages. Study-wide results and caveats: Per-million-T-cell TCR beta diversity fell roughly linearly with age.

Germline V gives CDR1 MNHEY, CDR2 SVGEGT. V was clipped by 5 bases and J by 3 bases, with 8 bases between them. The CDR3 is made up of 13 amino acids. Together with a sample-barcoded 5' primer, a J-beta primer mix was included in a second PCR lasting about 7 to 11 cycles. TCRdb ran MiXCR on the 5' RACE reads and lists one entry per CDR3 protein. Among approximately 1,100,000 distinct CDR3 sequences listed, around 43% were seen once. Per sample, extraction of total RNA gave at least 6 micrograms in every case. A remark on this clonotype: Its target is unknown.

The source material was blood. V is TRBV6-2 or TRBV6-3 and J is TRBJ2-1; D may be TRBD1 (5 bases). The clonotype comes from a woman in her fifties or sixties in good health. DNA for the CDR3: TGTGCCAGCAGTGTACAGGACTACAATGAGCAGTTCTTC. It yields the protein CASSVQDYNEQFF.